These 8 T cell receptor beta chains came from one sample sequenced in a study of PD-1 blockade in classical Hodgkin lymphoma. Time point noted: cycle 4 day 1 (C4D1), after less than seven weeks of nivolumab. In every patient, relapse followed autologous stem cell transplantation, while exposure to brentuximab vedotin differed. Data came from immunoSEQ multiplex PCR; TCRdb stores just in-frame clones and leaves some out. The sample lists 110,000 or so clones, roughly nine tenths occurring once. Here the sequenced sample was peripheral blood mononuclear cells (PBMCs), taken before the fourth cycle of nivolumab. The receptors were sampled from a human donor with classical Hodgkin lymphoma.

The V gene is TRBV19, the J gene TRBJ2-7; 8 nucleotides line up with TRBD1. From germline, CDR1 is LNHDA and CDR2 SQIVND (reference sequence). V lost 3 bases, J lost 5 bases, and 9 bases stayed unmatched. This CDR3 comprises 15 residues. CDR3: CASSIGSGGAHEQYF. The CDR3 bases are TGTGCCAGTAGTATTGGATCAGGGGGCGCCCACGAGCAGTACTTC.

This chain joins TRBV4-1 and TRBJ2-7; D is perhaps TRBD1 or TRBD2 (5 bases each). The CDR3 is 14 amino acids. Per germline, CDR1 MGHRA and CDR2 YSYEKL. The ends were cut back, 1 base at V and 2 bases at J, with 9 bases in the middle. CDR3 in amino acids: CASSQGGGPYEQYF. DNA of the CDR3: TGCGCCAGCAGCCAAGGTGGGGGACCCTACGAGCAGTACTTC.

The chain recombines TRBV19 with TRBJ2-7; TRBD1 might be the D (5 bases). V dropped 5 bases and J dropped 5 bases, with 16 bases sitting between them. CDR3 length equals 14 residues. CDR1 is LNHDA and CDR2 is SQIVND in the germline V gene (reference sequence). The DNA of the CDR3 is TGTGCCAGTAGTGCCACAACAGGAAATCACGAGCAGTACTTC. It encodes CASSATTGNHEQYF.

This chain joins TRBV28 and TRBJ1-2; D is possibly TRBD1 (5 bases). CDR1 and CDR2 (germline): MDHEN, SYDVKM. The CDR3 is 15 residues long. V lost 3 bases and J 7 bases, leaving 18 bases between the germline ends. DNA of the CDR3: TGTGCCAGCAGTTTCCCAGGACAAGCCTTAAGTGGCTACACCTTC. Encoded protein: CASSFPGQALSGYTF.

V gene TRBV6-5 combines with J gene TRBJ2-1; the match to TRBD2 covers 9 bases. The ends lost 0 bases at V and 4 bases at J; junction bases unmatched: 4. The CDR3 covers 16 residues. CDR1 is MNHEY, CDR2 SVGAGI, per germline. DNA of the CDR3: TGTGCCAGCAGTTACTCTAGCGGGAGTACGTACAATGAGCAGTTCTTC. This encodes CASSYSSGSTYNEQFF.

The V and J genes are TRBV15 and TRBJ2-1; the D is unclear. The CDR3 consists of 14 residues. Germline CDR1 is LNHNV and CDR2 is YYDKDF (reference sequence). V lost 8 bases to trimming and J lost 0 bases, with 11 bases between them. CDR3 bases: TGTGCCACCCTTGACGGCGGCTCCTACAATGAGCAGTTCTTC. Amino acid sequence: CATLDGGSYNEQFF.

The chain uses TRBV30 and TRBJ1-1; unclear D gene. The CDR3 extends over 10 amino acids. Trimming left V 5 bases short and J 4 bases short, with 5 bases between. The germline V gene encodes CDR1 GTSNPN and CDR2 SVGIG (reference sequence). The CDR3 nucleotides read TGTGCCTGGGAGGCCACTGAAGCTTTCTTT. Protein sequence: CAWEATEAFF.

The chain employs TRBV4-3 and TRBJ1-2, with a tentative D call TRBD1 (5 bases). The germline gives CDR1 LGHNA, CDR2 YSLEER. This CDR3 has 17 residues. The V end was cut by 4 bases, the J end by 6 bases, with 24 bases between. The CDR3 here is CASSRDARQKGNHGYTF. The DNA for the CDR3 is TGCGCCAGCAGCCGAGACGCCCGACAAAAGGGGAATCATGGCTACACCTTC.